This T cell receptor beta chain was sequenced for a study of blood T cell repertoires in COVID-19. Germline V gene sequence: CDR1 SGDLS, CDR2 YYNGEE. Trimming cost V 4 bases and J 7 bases; bases outside gene matches: 5. CDR3 length: 14 amino acids. Repertoires were generated with immunoSEQ multiplex PCR, while TCRdb's copy carries only in-frame clones and drops some. The sample records roughly 140,000 clones, 80% to 90% being singletons. The TCR sequence derives from a woman between 45 and 65 years old in a cohort sampled during active or convalescent COVID-19. The sequenced material came from peripheral blood. This chain uses TRBV9 with TRBJ1-4; TRBD1 aligns across 9 bases. The CDR3 sequence: CASSPQGAGEKLFF. CDR3 nucleotides: TGTGCCAGCAGCCCACAGGGGGCGGGTGAAAAACTGTTTTTT. The full variable domain, rest sourced from reference TRBV9 and TRBJ1-4, is DSGVTQTPKHLITATGQRVTLRCSPRSGDLSVYWYQQSLDQGLQFLIQYYNGEERAKGNILERFSAQQFPDLHSELNLSSLELGDSALYFCASSPQGAGEKLFFGSGTQLSVL.